These 22 T cell receptor beta chains were all obtained from the same sample, sequenced in a study of OX40 agonist ivuxolimab in advanced cancers. TCRdb keeps only in-frame clones here, not all; method: immunoSEQ multiplex PCR. The sample includes some 15,000 clones, approximately 80% of them seen just once. Here the sequenced sample was CD4+ or CD8+ T cells sorted from blood, taken in a trial of the OX40 agonist ivuxolimab. All receptors come from an adult with an advanced solid tumor such as melanoma, head and neck, liver or kidney cancer.

This chain uses TRBV4-3 with TRBJ2-7; weak D call: TRBD1 (5 bases). Trimming left V 4 bases short and J 4 bases short, with 14 bases between. CDR3 length: 14 amino acids. The germline V gene has CDR1 LGHNA and CDR2 YSLEER. The CDR3 bases are TGCGCCAGCAGCCCAGGACAATCTGGGTACGAGCAGTACTTC. This sequence encodes CASSPGQSGYEQYF.

This clone was seen only a few times. V usage is TRBV10-3 and J usage is TRBJ1-1; unclear D gene. Germline V gene sequence: CDR1 ENHRY, CDR2 SYGVKD. The CDR3 sequence is 13 residues long. The ends were cut back, 6 bases at V and 1 base at J, with 9 bases in the middle. In DNA, the CDR3 is TGTGCCATCAGACCTTCGGAGAACACTGAAGCTTTCTTT. It specifies CAIRPSENTEAFF.

This clone is labeled as medium-sized. The chain combines TRBV6-1 with TRBJ1-2, with 8 bases that match TRBD1. The length of the CDR3 is 15 residues. The trim removed 6 bases at V and 8 bases at J, leaving 14 bases unmatched. The germline CDR1 and CDR2 sequences are MNHNS and SASEGT. CDR3 in amino acids: CASSPSTGVPSGYTF. The DNA for the CDR3 is TGTGCCAGCAGCCCTTCGACAGGGGTCCCATCAGGCTACACCTTC.

The genes are TRBV28 and TRBJ1-2; no reliable D call. Between the trimmed V and J ends, which lost 7 bases and 5 bases, there was a span of 8 bases. Germline V gene sequence: CDR1 MDHEN, CDR2 SYDVKM. This CDR3 has 11 residues. Written as DNA, the CDR3 is TGTGCCAGCATGCGAGGGTATGGCTACACCTTC. Translated: CASMRGYGYTF.

In its sample, this clone is medium-sized. The chain links TRBV4-2 to TRBJ1-5, with D hard to call. With 0 bases removed from V and 0 bases from J, the gap between germline ends came to 6 bases. CDR1 and CDR2 (germline): LGHNA, YNFKEQ. The CDR3 has 15 residues. The CDR3 protein is CASSQDWYSNQPQHF. CDR3 nucleotides: TGTGCCAGCAGCCAAGATTGGTATAGCAATCAGCCCCAGCATTTT.

The chain employs TRBV10-2 and TRBJ2-1; no definite D call. The CDR3 is made up of 14 amino acids. Germline values: CDR1 WSHSY, CDR2 SAAADI. Trimming took 2 bases from V and 8 from J, leaving 13 bases between them. CDR3: CASSEKWAGYEQFF. CDR3 in DNA: TGCGCCAGCAGTGAGAAATGGGCCGGGTATGAGCAGTTCTTC.

Turning to this clone: The junction differs from germline at one of its ends, possibly a read error. The CDR3 reads CASSYASGRGRLF. DNA of the CDR3: TGTGCCAGCAGTTACGCCTCGGGCAGGGGGCGTCTATTT. This chain joins TRBV6-6 and TRBJ1-1; 8 bases fit TRBD1. Germline assignment: CDR1 MNHNY and CDR2 SVGAGI (reference sequence). This CDR3 contains 13 residues.

The rearrangement links TRBV7-3 to TRBJ2-3; D is unresolved. The germline V and J ends were trimmed by 2 bases and 4 bases, with 10 bases remaining between them. CDR1 and CDR2 from the germline V gene are SGHTA and FQGTGA. There are 14 residues in the CDR3. CDR3: CASSLDLGSDTQYF. The CDR3 nucleotides are TGTGCCAGCAGCTTAGATCTAGGTTCAGATACGCAGTATTTT.

J is TRBJ2-6 and V is TRBV27; 7 nucleotides agree with TRBD1. V was pared by 5 bases and J by 1 base, with 8 bases of the junction left unmatched. The CDR3 has 17 residues. Germline CDR1 and CDR2: MNHEY and SMNVEV (reference sequence). CDR3 amino acids: CASSDGTERSGANVLTF. As DNA, the CDR3 is TGTGCCAGCAGTGATGGGACAGAACGTTCTGGGGCCAACGTCCTGACTTTC.

V usage is TRBV14 and J usage is TRBJ1-1; D is unresolved. V was cut by 6 bases and J by 4 bases, with 6 bases left in between. This CDR3 spans 11 amino acids. Germline V gives CDR1 SGHDN, CDR2 FVKESK. Here the CDR3 reads CASSPGTEAFF. The CDR3 nucleotides read TGTGCCAGCAGTCCCGGCACTGAAGCTTTCTTT.

This clone was recorded once. The chain couples TRBV19 to TRBJ2-1, with D perhaps TRBD2 (6 bases). The germline V gene has CDR1 LNHDA and CDR2 SQIVND (reference sequence). V lost 1 base to trimming and J lost 3 bases, with 10 bases between them. This CDR3 contains 15 residues. CDR3 amino acids: CASSIASDYYNEQFF. DNA of the CDR3: TGTGCCAGTAGTATAGCGTCGGACTACTACAATGAGCAGTTCTTC.

The chain combines TRBV11-2 with TRBJ2-7; D is possibly TRBD1 (5 bases). The CDR3 sequence is 12 residues long. Deletions cut 10 bases from V and 3 bases from J, with 13 bases between. Germline V CDR1 and CDR2: SGHAT, FQNNGV. DNA of the CDR3: TGTGCCACCGTTGACAGTAACTACGAGCAGTACTTC. As protein: CATVDSNYEQYF.

The chain has TRBV9 and TRBJ1-1, with TRBD1 matching over 9 bases. The germline V gene encodes CDR1 SGDLS and CDR2 YYNGEE. The CDR3 runs to 13 residues. The ends lost 3 bases at V and 6 bases at J; junction bases unmatched: 3. The CDR3 DNA sequence: TGTGCCAGCAGCGATAACAGGGGGCCTGAAGCTTTCTTT. Translated, it gives CASSDNRGPEAFF.

J is TRBJ1-5 and V is TRBV28; 8 nucleotides agree with TRBD1. J gave up 0 bases and V 6 bases, and 10 bases lay outside the gene matches. The CDR3 length is 17 residues. Germline CDR1 MDHEN, CDR2 SYDVKM. CDR3 in amino acids: CASSHLYTGGSNQPQHF. CDR3 in DNA: TGTGCCAGCAGCCACCTCTATACAGGGGGTAGCAATCAGCCCCAGCATTTT.

The rearrangement joins TRBV29-1 to TRBJ1-1, with D tentatively TRBD1 (6 bases). The CDR3 has 12 amino acids. Germline V gives CDR1 SQVTM, CDR2 ANQGSEA. V gave up 8 bases and J gave up 5 bases, with 15 bases separating them. The CDR3 region has the DNA TGCAGCACCCTCTCAGGGGTTACTGAAGCTTTCTTT. It encodes CSTLSGVTEAFF.

This chain joins TRBV5-6 and TRBJ1-1; D is possibly TRBD1 (5 bases). CDR1 SGHDT and CDR2 YYEEEE come from the germline V gene. The CDR3 loop spans 12 amino acids. V lost 2 bases and J 4 bases, leaving 6 bases between the germline ends. CDR3 sequence: CASSLGVTEAFF. The CDR3 bases are TGTGCCAGCAGCTTAGGGGTCACTGAAGCTTTCTTT.

This chain connects TRBV29-1 to TRBJ2-1; no firm D call. The germline gives CDR1 SQVTM, CDR2 ANQGSEA. The CDR3 is 10 residues long. V lost 7 bases and J 4 bases, leaving 5 bases between the germline ends. CDR3 in DNA: TGCAGCGCCTATTACAATGAGCAGTTCTTC. It translates to CSAYYNEQFF.

The chain is built from TRBV28 and TRBJ2-5; TRBD1 aligns across 9 bases. The J call is doubtful: the DNA matches TRBJ2-7 better. The CDR3 is 12 residues long. Germline CDR1 reads MDHEN; CDR2 reads SYDVKM. The CDR3 sequence is CAIETGGGEQYF. CDR3 bases: TGTGCCATCGAGACAGGGGGGGGCGAGCAGTACTTC.

The CDR3 DNA sequence: TGTGCCAGCAGCGAAACCGGGGGCGAGCAGTACTTC. Translating it yields CASSETGGEQYF. The genes are TRBV7-8 and TRBJ2-7, with D possibly TRBD2 on 6 matching bases. Trimming left V 5 bases short and J 6 bases short, with 11 bases between. Germline loops: CDR1 SGHVS, CDR2 FQNEAQ. The CDR3 has 12 amino acids. The entire variable domain, with the rest obtained from reference TRBV7-8 and TRBJ2-7, is as follows: GAGVSQSPRYKVAKRGQDVALRCDPISGHVSLFWYQQALGQGPEFLTYFQNEAQLDKSGLPSDRFFAERPEGSVSTLKIQRTQQEDSAVYLCASSETGGEQYFGPGTRLTVT.

The rearrangement joins TRBV6-4 to TRBJ2-1; 12 bases fit TRBD2. Germline V CDR1 and CDR2: MRHNA, SNTAGT. CDR3 length: 13 amino acids. J was trimmed by 9 bases and V by 10 bases; bases with no gene match: 7. This CDR3 is CATALAGGTEQFF. For the CDR3, the DNA is TGTGCCACCGCTCTAGCGGGGGGGACTGAGCAGTTCTTC.

This rearrangement joins TRBV6-6 to TRBJ2-1; TRBD1 agrees at 7 bases. The length of the CDR3 is 15 residues. From germline, CDR1 is MNHNY and CDR2 SVGAGI (reference sequence). Losses at the gene ends were 4 bases for V and 7 bases for J; bases not matched to a gene: 10. CDR3 DNA sequence: TGTGCCAGCAGTTCCCGACAGGGTGATTTGAATGAGCAGTTCTTC. Translating it yields CASSSRQGDLNEQFF.

The chain carries TRBV7-9 and TRBJ1-1; D gene unclear. The length of the CDR3 is 12 residues. The V end was cut by 6 bases, the J end by 5 bases, with 10 bases between. CDR1 SEHNR and CDR2 FQNEAQ come from the germline V gene (reference sequence). CDR3 sequence reads: CASRRGRTEAFF. For the CDR3, the DNA is TGTGCCAGCAGACGCGGTCGGACTGAAGCTTTCTTT.